This TCR beta chain was recovered during a study of identifying expanded T cells in peripheral blood. Germline-derived CDR1 and CDR2 are MNHEY and SMNVEV (reference sequence). The CDR3 spans 16 residues. With 5 bases clipped from V and 0 bases from J, the junction kept 4 bases outside the gene matches. Collection occurred without any documented infections or immune events in donors. Only in-frame clones appear in the TCRdb table, and some are missing; sequencing was by immunoSEQ multiplex PCR. The sample shows roughly 100,000 clones, approximately 91% of them seen only once. The sequencing input was blood. The chain employs TRBV27 and TRBJ2-7, with 13 bases that match TRBD2. The sequence was collected from a person aged 18 to 75 in good health. This CDR3 reads CASSARLAGGSYEQYF. The CDR3 coding sequence is TGTGCCAGCAGTGCCCGACTAGCGGGGGGCTCCTACGAGCAGTACTTC.